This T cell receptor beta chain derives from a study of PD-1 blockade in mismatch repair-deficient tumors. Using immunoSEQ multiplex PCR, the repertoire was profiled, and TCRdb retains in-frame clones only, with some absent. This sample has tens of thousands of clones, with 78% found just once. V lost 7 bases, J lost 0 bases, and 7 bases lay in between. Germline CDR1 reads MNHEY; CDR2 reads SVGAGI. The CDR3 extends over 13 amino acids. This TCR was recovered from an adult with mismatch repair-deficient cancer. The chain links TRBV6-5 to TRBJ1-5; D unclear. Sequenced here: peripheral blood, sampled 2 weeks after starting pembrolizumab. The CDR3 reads CASTQGSNQPQHF. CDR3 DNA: TGTGCCAGCACCCAAGGTAGCAATCAGCCCCAGCATTTT.